This T cell receptor beta chain was observed in a study of control samples from healthy donors and cancer patients. Assay: immunoSEQ multiplex PCR; the TCRdb copy retains only in-frame clones and omits some. The sample records about 160,000 clones, roughly 95% being singletons. Germline lookup yields CDR1 MDHEN and CDR2 SYDVKM. The V gene end was trimmed by 6 bases and the J gene end by 6 bases; junction bases not matched to a gene: 3. This CDR3 spans 15 amino acids. The sequence was collected from a woman aged 25 to 39 in good health. The V and J genes are TRBV28 and TRBJ2-1; 15 bases map to TRBD2. Specimen: blood. CDR3 coding DNA: TGTGCCAGCAGACGGGGACTAGCGGGAGGCAATGAGCAGTTCTTC. This gives the protein CASRRGLAGGNEQFF. Complete variable domain (other parts from reference TRBV28 and TRBJ2-1): DVKVTQSSRYLVKRTGEKVFLECVQDMDHENMFWYRQDPGLGLRLIYFSYDVKMKEKGDIPEGYSVSREKKERFSLILESASTNQTSMYLCASRRGLAGGNEQFFGPGTRLTVL.